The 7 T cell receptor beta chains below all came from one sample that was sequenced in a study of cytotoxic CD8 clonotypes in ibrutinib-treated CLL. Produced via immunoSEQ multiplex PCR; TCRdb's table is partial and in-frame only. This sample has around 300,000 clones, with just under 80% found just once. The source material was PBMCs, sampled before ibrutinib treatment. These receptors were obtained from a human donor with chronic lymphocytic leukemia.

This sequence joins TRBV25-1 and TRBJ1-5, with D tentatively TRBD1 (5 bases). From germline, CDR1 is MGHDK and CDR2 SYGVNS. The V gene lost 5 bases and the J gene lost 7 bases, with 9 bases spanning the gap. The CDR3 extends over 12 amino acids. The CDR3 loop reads CASSTGGQPQHF. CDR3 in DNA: TGTGCCAGCAGTACCGGGGGGCAGCCCCAGCATTTT.

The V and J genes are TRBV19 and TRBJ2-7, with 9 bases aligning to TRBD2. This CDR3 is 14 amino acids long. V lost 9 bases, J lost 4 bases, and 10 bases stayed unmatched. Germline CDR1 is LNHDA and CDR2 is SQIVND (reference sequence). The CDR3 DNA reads TGTGCCAGCCGCGGGGGGGCCAGTTTTTACGAGCAGTACTTC. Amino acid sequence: CASRGGASFYEQYF.

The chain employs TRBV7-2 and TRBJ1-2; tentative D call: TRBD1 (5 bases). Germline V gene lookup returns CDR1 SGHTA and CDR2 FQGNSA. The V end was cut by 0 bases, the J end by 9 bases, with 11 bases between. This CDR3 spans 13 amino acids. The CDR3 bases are TGTGCCAGCAGCTTAGCTGGGGCCGATCGCTACACCTTC. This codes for CASSLAGADRYTF.

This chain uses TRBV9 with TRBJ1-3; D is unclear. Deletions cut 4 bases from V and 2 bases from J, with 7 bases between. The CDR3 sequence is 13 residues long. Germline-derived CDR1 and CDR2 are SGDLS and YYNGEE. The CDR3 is CASSRGPGNTIYF. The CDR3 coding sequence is TGTGCCAGCAGCCGCGGGCCTGGAAACACCATATATTTT.

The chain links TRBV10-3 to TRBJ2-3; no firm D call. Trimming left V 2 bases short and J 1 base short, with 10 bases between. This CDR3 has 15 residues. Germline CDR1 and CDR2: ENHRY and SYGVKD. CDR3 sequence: CAISEADTRTDTQYF. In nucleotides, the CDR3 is TGTGCCATCAGTGAGGCCGACACCCGCACAGATACGCAGTATTTT.

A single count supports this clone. Here the CDR3 reads CAWSRGTSNEQFF. In nucleotides, the CDR3 is TGTGCCTGGAGCCGCGGGACTAGCAATGAGCAGTTCTTC. The chain carries TRBV30 and TRBJ2-1; 8 positions agree with TRBD2. This CDR3 is built from 13 residues. J lost 6 bases, V lost 3 bases, and 4 bases had no gene match. Germline V gene data show CDR1 as GTSNPN and CDR2 as SVGIG (reference sequence).

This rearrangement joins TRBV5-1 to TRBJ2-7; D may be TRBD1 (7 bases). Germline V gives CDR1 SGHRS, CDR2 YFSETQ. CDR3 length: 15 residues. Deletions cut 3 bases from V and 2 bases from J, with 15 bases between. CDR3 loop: CASSSGGTETYEQYF. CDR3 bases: TGCGCCAGCAGCTCTGGAGGGACAGAGACCTACGAGCAGTACTTC.